A single sample gave rise to the 10 T cell receptor beta chains below, sequenced in a study of T-cell reconstitution after alpha-beta-depleted transplantation in children. Unique molecular identifiers were built into the TCRbeta library. TCRdb re-called the PCR reads through MiXCR, storing one row per CDR3 protein. The sample lists under 50,000 distinct CDR3 sequences; roughly 50% were seen once. The sequencing here drew on peripheral blood, taken before TCRalphabeta/CD19-depleted stem cell transplant. The origin of the receptors is a boy younger than two with SCID, due to receive a stem cell transplant.

This chain joins TRBV12-3 or TRBV12-4 and TRBJ1-4; 10 bases agree with TRBD1. The length of the CDR3 is 15 residues. The V segment lost 5 bases and the J segment 13 bases; nucleotides outside the gene matches: 13. As DNA, the CDR3 is TGTGCCAGCAGTCAAAGTCCCGGGACAGGGGAAGGACTGTTTTTT. Protein: CASSQSPGTGEGLFF.

The chain carries TRBV7-2 and TRBJ2-1; 8 positions match TRBD1. CDR1 is SGHTA, CDR2 FQGNSA, per germline. J lost 5 bases, V lost 7 bases, and 10 bases had no gene match. CDR3 size: 15 residues. The CDR3 sequence: CASTLDRGHNNEQFF. The CDR3, as DNA: TGTGCCAGCACACTTGACAGGGGACACAACAATGAGCAGTTCTTC. Drawing the rest from reference TRBV7-2 and TRBJ2-1, the complete variable domain is GAGVSQSPSNKVTEKGKDVELRCDPISGHTALYWYRQSLGQGLEFLIYFQGNSAPDKSGLPSDRFSAERTGGSVSTLTIQRTQQEDSAVYLCASTLDRGHNNEQFFGPGTRLTVL.

The gene calls are TRBV3-1 and TRBJ2-3; 8 bases align to TRBD1. The trim removed 9 bases at V and 6 bases at J, leaving 8 bases unmatched. Germline values: CDR1 LGHDT, CDR2 YNNKEL (reference sequence). The CDR3 runs 13 residues. CDR3 sequence reads: CASRGQVGDTQYF. For the CDR3, the DNA is TGTGCCAGTAGGGGACAGGTGGGGGATACGCAGTATTTT.

The chain has TRBV3-1 and TRBJ2-7; 10 bases are shared with TRBD1. Germline V gene lookup returns CDR1 LGHDT and CDR2 YNNKEL (reference sequence). The CDR3 loop spans 15 amino acids. After removal of 4 bases from V and 2 bases from J, the junction contained 5 bases not matched to a gene. The CDR3: CASSPVGTGAYEQYF. Written as DNA, the CDR3 is TGTGCCAGCAGCCCGGTGGGGACAGGGGCCTACGAGCAGTACTTC.

V usage is TRBV6-1 and J usage is TRBJ2-1; 7 nucleotides agree with TRBD1. There are 15 residues in the CDR3. The germline V gene has CDR1 MNHNS and CDR2 SASEGT. V gave up 8 bases and J gave up 8 bases; unmatched junction bases: 15. The CDR3 loop reads CASDTGQQNRHEQFF. Written as DNA, the CDR3 is TGTGCCAGCGACACGGGACAGCAAAATCGCCATGAGCAGTTCTTC.

V is TRBV18 and J is TRBJ1-3; TRBD1 might be the D (5 bases). From germline, CDR1 is KGHSH and CDR2 LQKENI. V was cut by 3 bases and J by 3 bases, with 15 bases left in between. There are 16 residues in the CDR3. CDR3 sequence reads: CASSPQAGRGGNTIYF. CDR3 bases: TGTGCCAGCTCACCCCAAGCAGGGAGAGGTGGAAACACCATATATTTT.

This clonotype showed up just once. The chain carries TRBV2 and TRBJ2-3; 10 bases are shared with TRBD2. The junction had 6 bases not matched to a gene; V was cut back by 4 bases and J by 2 bases. Looked up from germline, CDR1 is SNHLY and CDR2 is FYNNEI. The CDR3 has 16 amino acids. In nucleotides, the CDR3 is TGTGCCAGCAGTGTCGAGACTAGCGGGTTCACAGATACGCAGTATTTT. Protein: CASSVETSGFTDTQYF.

The chain has TRBV29-1 and TRBJ2-3; no reliable D call. This CDR3 spans 10 amino acids. CDR1 is SQVTM, CDR2 ANQGSEA, per germline. V lost 2 bases to trimming and J lost 3 bases, with 0 bases between them. The CDR3 DNA sequence: TGCAGCGTTGAAACAGATACGCAGTATTTT. This translates into CSVETDTQYF.

The J gene is TRBJ2-1, the V gene TRBV6-5; TRBD1 aligns across 8 bases. Germline-derived CDR1 and CDR2 are MNHEY and SVGAGI. V dropped 2 bases and J dropped 2; count of bases not matched to a gene: 5. The CDR3 runs to 16 residues. DNA of the CDR3: TGTGCCAGCAGTTACGCCACAGGGGGAGCCTACAATGAGCAGTTCTTC. This codes for CASSYATGGAYNEQFF.

CDR3 residues: CASSPRDRAIVDTQYF. CDR3 coding DNA: TGTGCCAGCAGCCCGCGGGACAGGGCGATTGTAGATACGCAGTATTTT. V gene TRBV9 combines with J gene TRBJ2-3; 9 bases are shared with TRBD1. The CDR3 sequence is 16 residues long. Germline CDR1 is SGDLS and CDR2 is YYNGEE. The junction had 11 bases not matched to a gene; V was cut back by 4 bases and J by 5 bases.